A single sample gave rise to the 7 T cell receptor beta chains below, sequenced in a study of T cell responses to AZD1222 COVID-19 vaccine. Data came from immunoSEQ multiplex PCR; TCRdb stores just in-frame clones and leaves some out. In the table there are more than 95,000 clones, around 90% of which are singletons. The material was peripheral blood, obtained 28 days after the second AZD1222 dose. These receptors all stem from an adult who received the AZD1222 COVID-19 vaccine.

The V call is TRBV6-2 or TRBV6-3, the J call TRBJ1-5, with D hard to call. The CDR3 length is 13 residues. CDR1 and CDR2 from the germline V gene are MNHEY and SVGEGT. V was shortened by 2 bases and J by 5 bases, with 7 bases between the two germline ends. The CDR3 is CASSYQDYQPQHF. In DNA, the CDR3 is TGTGCCAGCAGTTACCAGGACTATCAGCCCCAGCATTTT.

The chain has TRBV28 and TRBJ1-2; tentative D call: TRBD1 (5 bases). In germline, CDR1 is MDHEN, CDR2 SYDVKM. The CDR3 is 12 residues long. Deletions cut 6 bases from V and 6 bases from J, with 11 bases between. The CDR3 DNA sequence: TGTGCCAGCAGCCCCCTCAGGGATGGCTACACCTTC. This sequence encodes CASSPLRDGYTF.

This clone has a handful of counts. The chain combines TRBV5-1 with TRBJ1-2; 9 positions match TRBD1. V shed 4 bases and J 7 bases; nucleotides not matched to a gene: 5. Germline values: CDR1 SGHRS, CDR2 YFSETQ. This CDR3 is 13 amino acids long. CDR3 bases: TGCGCCAGCAGCCTCGGGACAGGGTTTGGCTACACCTTC. This translates into CASSLGTGFGYTF.

This chain uses TRBV9 with TRBJ2-1, with 7 bases that match TRBD1. There are 14 residues in the CDR3. Germline CDR1 reads SGDLS; CDR2 reads YYNGEE. V lost 3 bases to trimming and J lost 9 bases; unmatched junction nucleotides: 9. The CDR3 DNA follows: TGTGCCAGCAGCGGTACTGACAGGGTGGGTGAGCAGTTCTTC. Translating gives CASSGTDRVGEQFF.

The rearrangement joins TRBV2 to TRBJ2-7; D is undetermined. In germline, CDR1 is SNHLY, CDR2 FYNNEI. CDR3 length: 13 residues. Between the trimmed V and J ends, which lost 8 bases and 0 bases, there was a span of 11 bases. CDR3 sequence: CASHAPSSYEQYF. DNA of the CDR3: TGTGCCAGCCACGCACCCAGCTCCTACGAGCAGTACTTC.

CDR3 coding DNA: TGCAGCGTTGCCGCTAGCGGGAGGGACATTCAGTACTTC. Protein product: CSVAASGRDIQYF. This sequence joins TRBV29-1 and TRBJ2-4, with 12 positions matching TRBD2. CDR3 length: 13 amino acids. The V gene end was trimmed by 4 bases and the J gene end by 8 bases; junction bases not matched to a gene: 3. CDR1 is SQVTM and CDR2 is ANQGSEA in the germline V gene.

The DNA of the CDR3 is TGTGCCAGCAGTTTTAGGGGCAGGGGGCTGAACGAGCAGTACTTC. It is translated as CASSFRGRGLNEQYF. The rearrangement uses TRBV13 and TRBJ2-7; 8 nucleotides agree with TRBD1. The ends lost 6 bases at V and 5 bases at J; junction bases unmatched: 12. The length of the CDR3 is 15 residues. CDR1 PRHDT and CDR2 FYEKMQ come from the germline V gene (reference sequence).